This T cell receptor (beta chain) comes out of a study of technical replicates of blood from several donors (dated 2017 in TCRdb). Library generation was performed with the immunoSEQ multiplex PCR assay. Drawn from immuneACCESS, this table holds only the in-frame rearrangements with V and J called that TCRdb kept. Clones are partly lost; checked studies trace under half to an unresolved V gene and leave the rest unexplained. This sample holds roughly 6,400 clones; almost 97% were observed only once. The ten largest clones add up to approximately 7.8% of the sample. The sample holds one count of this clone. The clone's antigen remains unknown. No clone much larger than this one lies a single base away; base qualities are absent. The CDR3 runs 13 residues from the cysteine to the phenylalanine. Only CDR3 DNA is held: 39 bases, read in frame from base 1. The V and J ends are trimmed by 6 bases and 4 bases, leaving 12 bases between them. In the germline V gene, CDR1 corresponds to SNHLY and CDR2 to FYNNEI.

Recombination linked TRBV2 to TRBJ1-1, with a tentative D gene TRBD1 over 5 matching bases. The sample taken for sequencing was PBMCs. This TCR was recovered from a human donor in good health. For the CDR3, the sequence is CASSLSGGTEAFF. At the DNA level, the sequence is TGTGCCAGCAGCCTCTCGGGGGGCACTGAAGCTTTCTTT.